This record concerns one T cell receptor (beta chain) sequence. The repertoire was sequenced with immunoSEQ multiplex PCR; TCRdb's copy has only in-frame clones and lacks some. The sample contains nearly 80,000 clones, around 94% of which appear only once. The ends were cut back, 2 bases at V and 0 bases at J, with 11 bases in the middle. The CDR3 is made up of 16 amino acids. Looked up from germline, CDR1 is MDHEN and CDR2 is SYDVKM. The data were obtained in a study of OX40 agonist ivuxolimab in advanced cancers. Turning to the study itself: Partial responses were seen in three patients, one with hepatocellular carcinoma and two with cutaneous melanoma.

This clonotype was obtained from an adult with an advanced solid tumor such as melanoma, head and neck, liver or kidney cancer. The chain links TRBV28 to TRBJ1-5; D is unclear. Material: CD4+ or CD8+ T cells sorted from blood, obtained in a trial of the OX40 agonist ivuxolimab. The CDR3 loop is CASSLSTGYSNQPQHF. CDR3 coding DNA: TGTGCCAGCAGTTTAAGTACGGGTTATAGCAATCAGCCCCAGCATTTT. The full variable domain, its missing parts supplied by reference TRBV28 and TRBJ1-5, is DVKVTQSSRYLVKRTGEKVFLECVQDMDHENMFWYRQDPGLGLRLIYFSYDVKMKEKGDIPEGYSVSREKKERFSLILESASTNQTSMYLCASSLSTGYSNQPQHFGDGTRLSIL.